This is a list of T cell receptor beta chains from one sample in a study of identifying expanded T cells in peripheral blood. TCRdb keeps only in-frame clones here, not all; method: immunoSEQ multiplex PCR. The profile covers fewer than 110,000 clones, with 87% appearing a single time and about a sixth taken by the ten largest. Input material: blood. The receptor set was obtained from a person aged 18-70 years in good health. The CDR3 runs from the conserved cysteine through the conserved F or W. The D gene is left open where the match is weak. A clone size is listed for some rows: how often the clone was seen (once, few, many), or a class if it is expanded.

TGTGCCAGCAGGAGCGGGGGGGCGAACGGGGAGCTGTTTTTT	CASRSGGANGELFF	TRBD2	TRBV4-2	few	TRBJ2-2
TGTGCCAGCAGCTCAGGGGGGAACTACGAGCAGTACTTC	CASSSGGNYEQYF	-	TRBV6-5	-	TRBJ2-7
TGCGCCAGCACCTTGGGACAGTTGAACACTGAAGCTTTCTTT	CASTLGQLNTEAFF	TRBD1	TRBV5-1	-	TRBJ1-1
TGTGCCAGCAGACGTAGCGGGGGGGCCGCTGAGCAGTTCTTC	CASRRSGGAAEQFF	TRBD2	TRBV27	-	TRBJ2-1
TGTGCCAGTAGGTTTCCTTACAATGAGCAGTTCTTC	CASRFPYNEQFF	-	TRBV19	-	TRBJ2-1
TGTGCCAGCAGCCCTCAGGGGAACACTGAAGCTTTCTTT	CASSPQGNTEAFF	-	TRBV7-2	-	TRBJ1-1
TGTGCCAGCAGTTTACTTGGGTGGGACTATGGCTACACCTTC	CASSLLGWDYGYTF	-	TRBV28	few	TRBJ1-2
TGTGCCAGCAGCTTAGAGGCAGGGTGGTCCTACGAGCAGTACTTC	CASSLEAGWSYEQYF	-	TRBV11-2	-	TRBJ2-7
TGTGCCAGCAGAGCGGGGGGGGGCACAGATACGCAGTATTTT	CASRAGGGTDTQYF	TRBD2	TRBV6-1	-	TRBJ2-3
TGTGCCAGCAGGCCACCAGGGATTTCGACTGAAGCTTTCTTT	CASRPPGISTEAFF	-	TRBV2	-	TRBJ1-1
TGTGCCAGCAGCTCCGGGACAGGATCCTACGAGCAGTACTTC	CASSSGTGSYEQYF	TRBD1	TRBV13	-	TRBJ2-7
TGCAGTGGCGTAGGAGGTTACGAGCAGTACTTC	CSGVGGYEQYF	-	TRBV20-1	-	TRBJ2-7
TGTGCCAGCTCACCCTCTTTGGGTCTCGGGGGGAACACTGAAGCTTTCTTT	CASSPSLGLGGNTEAFF	-	TRBV18	-	TRBJ1-1
TGTGCCAGCAGTTACTCGCGAGATCAGCCCCAGCATTTT	CASSYSRDQPQHF	-	TRBV6-5	-	TRBJ1-5
TGTGCCAGCAGCCAAGAAGGTTCGGGAGAGGAGACCCAGTACTTC	CASSQEGSGEETQYF	-	TRBV4-2	-	TRBJ2-5
TGTGCCTGGAGTGCAGGGAACGGCAATCAGCCCCAGCATTTT	CAWSAGNGNQPQHF	-	TRBV30	-	TRBJ1-5
TGTGCCAGCAGCAAAAGGGGACTAGCGGGTAGGCCCGATGAGCAGTTCTTC	CASSKRGLAGRPDEQFF	-	TRBV21-1	once	TRBJ2-1
TGTGCCAGCAGTTACGGGGGAGGAGGCGAGCAGTACTTC	CASSYGGGGEQYF	-	TRBV6-6	once	TRBJ2-7
TGTGCCAGCAGCAGTCCCGGGACAGGGGGCGCTTCCTACGAGCAGTACTTC	CASSSPGTGGASYEQYF	TRBD1	TRBV7-8	few	TRBJ2-7
TGTGCCAGTAGTATTGGTTACACCTACAATGAGCAGTTCTTC	CASSIGYTYNEQFF	-	TRBV19	-	TRBJ2-1
TGCGCCAGCAGCTTTGTTAGCTCAGGGGGGAAGGCAGATACGCAGTATTTT	CASSFVSSGGKADTQYF	-	TRBV5-1	-	TRBJ2-3
TGTGCCATCCTAAGCGGGGACAGACTATACGAGCAGTACTTC	CAILSGDRLYEQYF	-	TRBV2	once	TRBJ2-7
TGTGCCATCAGCTCTCCGGGGGATGCATGGGAGACCCAGTACTTC	CAISSPGDAWETQYF	-	TRBV10-3	-	TRBJ2-5
TGTGCCAGCAGGGGGAGTCCGGTGGCGGGAAAGGGTAAGAACACTGAAGCTTTCTTT	CASRGSPVAGKGKNTEAFF	-	TRBV2	-	TRBJ1-1
TGTGCCAGCTCACCGACAAAGGACAGGGTCAATGGCTACACCTTC	CASSPTKDRVNGYTF	TRBD1	TRBV18	-	TRBJ1-2
TGTGCCAGCAGCTTAGGGGCATTGGGGGCTTTCTTT	CASSLGALGAFF	-	TRBV13	-	TRBJ1-1
TGTGCCAGCAGTGCAACAGGGGGCCGGGGAGAGACCCAGTACTTC	CASSATGGRGETQYF	TRBD1	TRBV28	-	TRBJ2-5
TGTGCCAGCAGTTTATGGGACAGGCACGAGCAGTACTTC	CASSLWDRHEQYF	TRBD1	TRBV27	once	TRBJ2-7
TGTGCCAGCAGCCGGATTACTAGCGGGGGGGCCACGGCTATAGGAGATACGCAGTATTTT	CASSRITSGGATAIGDTQYF	TRBD2	TRBV4-2	-	TRBJ2-3
TGCGCCAGCAGCCGGGACGCGACAGGGGCGAACTACTATGGCTACACCTTC	CASSRDATGANYYGYTF	TRBD1	TRBV5-1	-	TRBJ1-2
TGTGCCAGCAGCACGACAGGGGGGTATGGCTACACCTTC	CASSTTGGYGYTF	TRBD1	TRBV6-5	-	TRBJ1-2
TGTGCCACCGGTAGACAGGGCAACGCAGATACGCAGTATTTT	CATGRQGNADTQYF	TRBD1	TRBV2	-	TRBJ2-3
TGTGCCAGCACCCATACTACCGGGGGGCGGGCAGATACGCAGTATTTT	CASTHTTGGRADTQYF	-	TRBV27	-	TRBJ2-3
TGTGCCAGCAGCCCCGATCTAGGTAGCGCCTACAATGAGCAGTTCTTC	CASSPDLGSAYNEQFF	-	TRBV28	once	TRBJ2-1
TGTGCCTGGAAGCAGAGACAATTATGGGACTATGGCTACACCTTC	CAWKQRQLWDYGYTF	-	TRBV30	-	TRBJ1-2
TGTGCCAGCAGACCAGGATTGAGACAGGAAGAGACCCAGTACTTC	CASRPGLRQEETQYF	-	TRBV7-2	-	TRBJ2-5
TGTGCCAGCAGCGAGACAGGAGGCGAGAGTGTCCAGTACTTC	CASSETGGESVQYF	-	TRBV6-6	-	TRBJ2-5
TGTGCCAGCAGTATACAGGTTAGCAATCAGCCCCAGCATTTT	CASSIQVSNQPQHF	-	TRBV5-5	few	TRBJ1-5
TGTGCCAGCACCAGAACTCCCGGGACAGGGCACGAGCAGTACTTC	CASTRTPGTGHEQYF	TRBD1	TRBV5-4	-	TRBJ2-7